This T cell receptor beta chain was recovered during a study of T cells in localized non-small cell lung cancer. A word on this clone: Its antigen is currently unknown.

Overall study findings and caveats: Tumor trailed uninvolved adjacent lung in T cell clonality, which peaked there. The appearance of a median approximately 57 of the top 100 tumor clones was seen in adjacent lung.

The table came from immunoSEQ multiplex PCR; TCRdb's copy has only in-frame clones and leaves some out. The sample consists of 25,000 or so clones, approximately 85% of them appearing once. V lost 4 bases to trimming and J lost 8 bases, with 18 bases between them. The V gene's germline CDR1 is SGDLS and CDR2 YYNGEE. CDR3 length: 14 amino acids. The receptor's source is a woman aged 40-70 years with stage I lung adenocarcinoma. The V gene is TRBV9, the J gene TRBJ1-2; a weak D match, TRBD1 (5 bases). Specimen: peripheral blood, collected before any cancer treatment. In DNA, the CDR3 is TGTGCCAGCAGCCTCCGGGACGCCTCTCGGGGCTACACCTTC. Its translation: CASSLRDASRGYTF. The whole variable domain, filled in from reference TRBV9 and TRBJ1-2, reads DSGVTQTPKHLITATGQRVTLRCSPRSGDLSVYWYQQSLDQGLQFLIQYYNGEERAKGNILERFSAQQFPDLHSELNLSSLELGDSALYFCASSLRDASRGYTFGSGTRLTVV.